The rows below give T cell receptor beta chains drawn from one sample of a study of blood T cell repertoires in COVID-19. Libraries were prepared by immunoSEQ multiplex PCR; TCRdb keeps only in-frame clonotypes and omits some of them. The sample contains 150,000 or so clones, 80% of which appear only once. Sequences were obtained from PBMCs or T cells enriched from blood (not recorded which). These receptor sequences come from a woman aged 55-75 years who had recovered from COVID-19. CDR3s include the opening cysteine and the closing phenylalanine or tryptophan. A D gene is named only where the DNA matches it firmly. Clone size is stated in some rows and not others, as once, few, many or a class when expanded.

d_call: .
clone_size: .
v_call: TRBV30
j_call: TRBJ2-7
cdr3_nt: TGTGCCTGGAGTGTACGAGGGGGTACGTACGAGCAGTACTTC
cdr3_aa: CAWSVRGGTYEQYF

d_call: TRBD1
clone_size: .
v_call: TRBV7-9
j_call: TRBJ2-1
cdr3_nt: TGTGCCAGCAGCTGGGGACAGGGAACCTACAATGAGCAGTTCTTC
cdr3_aa: CASSWGQGTYNEQFF

d_call: TRBD1
clone_size: .
v_call: TRBV3-1/TRBV3-2
j_call: TRBJ2-2
cdr3_nt: TGTGCCAGCAGCCTTGGACAGGGAGCCGGGGAGCTGTTTTTT
cdr3_aa: CASSLGQGAGELFF

d_call: .
clone_size: .
v_call: TRBV30
j_call: TRBJ1-2
cdr3_nt: TGTGCCTCGGAAATTTCCAGGGGATCTAACTATGGCTACACCTTC
cdr3_aa: CASEISRGSNYGYTF

d_call: TRBD1
clone_size: .
v_call: TRBV27
j_call: TRBJ1-2
cdr3_nt: TGTGCCAGCAGTCCAGGGGGCGGTGGCTACACCTTC
cdr3_aa: CASSPGGGGYTF

d_call: TRBD1
clone_size: .
v_call: TRBV5-1
j_call: TRBJ1-2
cdr3_nt: TGCGCCAGCCGCGGACAGGGCTATGGCTACACCTTC
cdr3_aa: CASRGQGYGYTF

d_call: TRBD1
clone_size: .
v_call: TRBV7-9
j_call: TRBJ2-7
cdr3_nt: TGTGCCAGCAGTTGGAGCGGACAGGGGGCCTACTACGAGCAGTACTTC
cdr3_aa: CASSWSGQGAYYEQYF

d_call: .
clone_size: few
v_call: TRBV12-3/TRBV12-4
j_call: TRBJ2-7
cdr3_nt: TGTGCCAGCAGTTTACAGGGATACGAGCAGTACTTC
cdr3_aa: CASSLQGYEQYF

d_call: TRBD2
clone_size: .
v_call: TRBV7-2
j_call: TRBJ2-3
cdr3_nt: TGTGCCAGCAGCTTTAGCGGGGGGGTTAGCACAGATACGCAGTATTTT
cdr3_aa: CASSFSGGVSTDTQYF

d_call: TRBD1
clone_size: .
v_call: TRBV30
j_call: TRBJ2-3
cdr3_nt: TGTGCCTGGAGTGTCGGACAGGTATCAGATACGCAGTATTTT
cdr3_aa: CAWSVGQVSDTQYF

d_call: .
clone_size: .
v_call: TRBV5-1
j_call: TRBJ1-1
cdr3_nt: TGCGCCAGCTGGGAGGGAGGGAACACTGAAGCTTTCTTT
cdr3_aa: CASWEGGNTEAFF

d_call: TRBD2
clone_size: few
v_call: TRBV9
j_call: TRBJ2-3
cdr3_nt: TGTGCCAGCAGCGAGGGAAGCGGGGGGCATGGAGATACGCAGTATTTT
cdr3_aa: CASSEGSGGHGDTQYF

d_call: .
clone_size: .
v_call: TRBV12-3/TRBV12-4
j_call: TRBJ1-2
cdr3_nt: TGTGCCAGCAGACGACAAGGTGGCTACACCTTC
cdr3_aa: CASRRQGGYTF

d_call: TRBD2
clone_size: .
v_call: TRBV18
j_call: TRBJ2-5
cdr3_nt: TGTGCCAGCTCACCTCCGACTAGCGGGGGGTCGGAGACCCAGTACTTC
cdr3_aa: CASSPPTSGGSETQYF

d_call: TRBD2
clone_size: .
v_call: TRBV7-2
j_call: TRBJ2-7
cdr3_nt: TGTGCCAGCAGCTTAGCGCTAGCGGGGCGCGAGCAGTACTTC
cdr3_aa: CASSLALAGREQYF

d_call: .
clone_size: .
v_call: TRBV6-1
j_call: TRBJ1-5
cdr3_nt: TGTGCCAGCAGTGAGAGGGACTCATATCAGCCCCAGCATTTT
cdr3_aa: CASSERDSYQPQHF

d_call: .
clone_size: .
v_call: TRBV29-1
j_call: TRBJ1-1
cdr3_nt: TGCAGCGTTGAAGATCCCGTGAACACTGAAGCTTTCTTT
cdr3_aa: CSVEDPVNTEAFF

d_call: .
clone_size: .
v_call: TRBV12-5
j_call: TRBJ1-5
cdr3_nt: TGTGCTAGTGGTTTCGGGGGAAGCAATCAGCCCCAGCATTTT
cdr3_aa: CASGFGGSNQPQHF

d_call: TRBD1
clone_size: .
v_call: TRBV11-2
j_call: TRBJ1-2
cdr3_nt: TGTGCCAGCAGCAAGGACCGGAAGGGGGCCCTTGGCTACACCTTC
cdr3_aa: CASSKDRKGALGYTF

d_call: TRBD1
clone_size: .
v_call: TRBV5-1
j_call: TRBJ2-4
cdr3_nt: TGCGCCAGCAGCTGGGGACAGGGGGAAACTCTAGCCAAAAACATTCAGTACTTC
cdr3_aa: CASSWGQGETLAKNIQYF

d_call: .
clone_size: .
v_call: TRBV6-2/TRBV6-3
j_call: TRBJ1-1
cdr3_nt: TGTGCCAGCAGTTACTCGACGGCAGGGCAGAACACTGAAGCTTTCTTT
cdr3_aa: CASSYSTAGQNTEAFF

d_call: .
clone_size: .
v_call: TRBV5-1
j_call: TRBJ1-6
cdr3_nt: TGCGCCTCCAGCGCGGGGCAGGGCCAATCACCCCTCCACTTT
cdr3_aa: CASSAGQGQSPLHF

d_call: TRBD1
clone_size: .
v_call: TRBV27
j_call: TRBJ1-2
cdr3_nt: TGTGCCAGCAGTTTTCGCCAACAGGGGGCGTTGGGCATTGGCTACACCTTC
cdr3_aa: CASSFRQQGALGIGYTF

d_call: TRBD1
clone_size: .
v_call: TRBV2
j_call: TRBJ2-7
cdr3_nt: TGTGCCAGCAGTATGTACAGGGGGCTGGGTAACGAGCAGTACTTC
cdr3_aa: CASSMYRGLGNEQYF

d_call: .
clone_size: .
v_call: TRBV18
j_call: TRBJ2-1
cdr3_nt: TGTGCCAGCTCACCACGAACAGGTGGGGACAAGAGGACACGGGTCCATGAGCAGTTCTTC
cdr3_aa: CASSPRTGGDKRTRVHEQFF

d_call: TRBD2
clone_size: .
v_call: TRBV30
j_call: TRBJ2-3
cdr3_nt: TGTGCCTGGAGTGTCCCGGCGGGAGGGAGCACAGATACGCAGTATTTT
cdr3_aa: CAWSVPAGGSTDTQYF

d_call: TRBD2
clone_size: .
v_call: TRBV29-1
j_call: TRBJ2-3
cdr3_nt: TGCAGCGTTAAAGGACTAGTCACAGATACGCAGTATTTT
cdr3_aa: CSVKGLVTDTQYF

d_call: .
clone_size: .
v_call: TRBV10-3
j_call: TRBJ2-1
cdr3_nt: TGTGCCATCAGTGCCGGGACTTACTACAATGAGCAGTTCTTC
cdr3_aa: CAISAGTYYNEQFF

d_call: TRBD1
clone_size: many
v_call: TRBV20-1
j_call: TRBJ1-5
cdr3_nt: TGCAGTGCTACTGAGGACAGGGGAAGGTATAGCAATCAGCCCCAGCATTTT
cdr3_aa: CSATEDRGRYSNQPQHF

d_call: TRBD1
clone_size: once
v_call: TRBV7-2
j_call: TRBJ2-5
cdr3_nt: TGTGCCAGCAGCTTAGGTGGGACAGGGAAATTGGAGACCCAGTACTTC
cdr3_aa: CASSLGGTGKLETQYF

d_call: .
clone_size: .
v_call: TRBV25-1
j_call: TRBJ1-5
cdr3_nt: TGTGCCAGCCACGGTCAGCCCCAGCATTTT
cdr3_aa: CASHGQPQHF

d_call: TRBD1
clone_size: .
v_call: TRBV9
j_call: TRBJ2-7
cdr3_nt: TGTGCCAGCAGCCCACCCCCCCCAGACAGGGGCTACGAGCAGTACTTC
cdr3_aa: CASSPPPPDRGYEQYF

d_call: TRBD1
clone_size: .
v_call: TRBV11-2
j_call: TRBJ2-1
cdr3_nt: TGTGCCAGCAGCTTAGACGGGACAGGGAGAAATGAGCAGTTCTTC
cdr3_aa: CASSLDGTGRNEQFF

d_call: .
clone_size: .
v_call: TRBV5-6
j_call: TRBJ2-3
cdr3_nt: TGTGCCAGCAGCTTGCGTCGCCTAGGCACAGATACGCAGTATTTT
cdr3_aa: CASSLRRLGTDTQYF

d_call: TRBD1
clone_size: .
v_call: TRBV5-4
j_call: TRBJ1-1
cdr3_nt: TGTGCCAGCAGCTTGGCCGGACAGGATTGGACTGAAGCTTTCTTT
cdr3_aa: CASSLAGQDWTEAFF

d_call: .
clone_size: .
v_call: TRBV11-1
j_call: TRBJ1-5
cdr3_nt: TGTGCCAGCAGCTTAGCGGCAGGGGAAGGCAATCAGCCCCAGCATTTT
cdr3_aa: CASSLAAGEGNQPQHF

d_call: .
clone_size: .
v_call: TRBV7-9
j_call: TRBJ1-1
cdr3_nt: TGTGCCAGCAGCTTAAGTCCAGGCATGAACACTGAAGCTTTCTTT
cdr3_aa: CASSLSPGMNTEAFF

d_call: .
clone_size: .
v_call: TRBV7-2
j_call: TRBJ1-3
cdr3_nt: TGTGCCAGCAGCCCGGTAACAGGGCGCCCTGGAAACACCATATATTTT
cdr3_aa: CASSPVTGRPGNTIYF

d_call: .
clone_size: many
v_call: TRBV5-1
j_call: TRBJ2-4
cdr3_nt: TGCGCCAGCAGCTTGTCCGGGATAGAAAACATTCAGTACTTC
cdr3_aa: CASSLSGIENIQYF

d_call: TRBD2
clone_size: .
v_call: TRBV3-1/TRBV3-2
j_call: TRBJ2-5
cdr3_nt: TGTGCCAGCAGTCAAGGACTAGCGGGGCAAGAGACCCAGTACTTC
cdr3_aa: CASSQGLAGQETQYF

d_call: .
clone_size: .
v_call: TRBV7-9
j_call: TRBJ2-1
cdr3_nt: TGTGCCAGCAGCTTGACTAGTCTGAATGAGCAGTTCTTC
cdr3_aa: CASSLTSLNEQFF

d_call: .
clone_size: few
v_call: TRBV5-1
j_call: TRBJ1-2
cdr3_nt: TGCGCCAGCAGCTTGGTCGTGGGGCCCGACTATGGCTACACCTTC
cdr3_aa: CASSLVVGPDYGYTF

d_call: .
clone_size: few
v_call: TRBV7-9
j_call: TRBJ2-3
cdr3_nt: TGTGCCAGCAGCTCCTACCGCGGCACAGATACGCAGTATTTT
cdr3_aa: CASSSYRGTDTQYF

d_call: .
clone_size: .
v_call: TRBV5-1
j_call: TRBJ2-1
cdr3_nt: TGCGCCAGCAGCCTCAGGGGAGGGAATGAGCAGTTCTTC
cdr3_aa: CASSLRGGNEQFF

d_call: .
clone_size: .
v_call: TRBV5-4
j_call: TRBJ2-4
cdr3_nt: TGTGCCAGCAGCTTGGAAGGGGGGGCGGCCAAAAACATTCAGTACTTC
cdr3_aa: CASSLEGGAAKNIQYF

d_call: .
clone_size: .
v_call: TRBV6-5
j_call: TRBJ1-5
cdr3_nt: TGTGCCAGCAGTTACGACAGGAGCCAGCCCCAGCATTTT
cdr3_aa: CASSYDRSQPQHF

d_call: .
clone_size: .
v_call: TRBV12-5
j_call: TRBJ1-5
cdr3_nt: TGTGCTAGTGGTTTGAACTCGGGGCCCCAGCATTTT
cdr3_aa: CASGLNSGPQHF

d_call: .
clone_size: .
v_call: TRBV12-3/TRBV12-4
j_call: TRBJ2-7
cdr3_nt: TGTGCCAGCAGTTTACAGGGCCAGCAGTACTTC
cdr3_aa: CASSLQGQQYF

d_call: TRBD1
clone_size: .
v_call: TRBV11-1
j_call: TRBJ1-2
cdr3_nt: TGTGCCAGCAGCTACGGGACAGGGGTTAGCTATGGCTACACCTTC
cdr3_aa: CASSYGTGVSYGYTF

d_call: TRBD1
clone_size: .
v_call: TRBV7-8
j_call: TRBJ1-5
cdr3_nt: TGTGCCAGCAGCTTCATGGGACAGGGGAGCAATCAGCCCCAGCATTTT
cdr3_aa: CASSFMGQGSNQPQHF